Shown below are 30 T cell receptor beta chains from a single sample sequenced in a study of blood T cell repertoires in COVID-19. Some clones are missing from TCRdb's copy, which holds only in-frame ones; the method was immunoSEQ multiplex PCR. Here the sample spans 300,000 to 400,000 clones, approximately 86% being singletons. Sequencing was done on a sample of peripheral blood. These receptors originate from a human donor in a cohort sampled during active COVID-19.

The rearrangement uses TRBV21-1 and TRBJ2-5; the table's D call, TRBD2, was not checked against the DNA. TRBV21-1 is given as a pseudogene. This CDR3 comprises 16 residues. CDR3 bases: TGTGCCAGCAGCAAAGGACTAGCGGGAGGGAAAGAGACCCAGTACTTC. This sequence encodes CASSKGLAGGKETQYF.

The CDR3 loop reads CASCAEGGSVCEQYF. The CDR3 DNA follows: TGTGCCAGCTGCGCGGAGGGCGGGAGTGTGTGCGAGCAGTACTTC. The chain carries TRBV19 and TRBJ2-7; 7 bases map to TRBD2. CDR3 length equals 15 residues. With 9 bases clipped from V and 6 bases from J, the junction kept 17 bases outside the gene matches. Germline values: CDR1 LNHDA, CDR2 SQIVND (reference sequence).

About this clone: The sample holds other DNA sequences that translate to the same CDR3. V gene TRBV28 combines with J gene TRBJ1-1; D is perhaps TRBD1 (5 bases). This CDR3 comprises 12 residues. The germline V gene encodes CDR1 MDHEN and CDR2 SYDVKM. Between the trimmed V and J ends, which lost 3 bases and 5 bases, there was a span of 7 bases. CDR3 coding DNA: TGTGCCAGCAGTTTTCGGGGGACTGAAGCTTTCTTT. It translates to CASSFRGTEAFF.

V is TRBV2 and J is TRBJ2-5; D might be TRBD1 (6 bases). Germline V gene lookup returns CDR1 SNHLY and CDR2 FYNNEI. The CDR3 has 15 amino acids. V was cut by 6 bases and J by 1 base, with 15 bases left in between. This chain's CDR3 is CASSQGYRVQETQYF. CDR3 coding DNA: TGTGCCAGCAGCCAGGGATACAGGGTCCAAGAGACCCAGTACTTC.

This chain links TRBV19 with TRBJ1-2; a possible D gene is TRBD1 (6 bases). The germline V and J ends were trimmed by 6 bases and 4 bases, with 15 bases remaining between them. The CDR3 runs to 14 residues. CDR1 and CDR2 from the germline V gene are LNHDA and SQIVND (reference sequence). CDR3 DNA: TGTGCCAGTAGGTTACAGGGTATTACCTATGGCTACACCTTC. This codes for CASRLQGITYGYTF.

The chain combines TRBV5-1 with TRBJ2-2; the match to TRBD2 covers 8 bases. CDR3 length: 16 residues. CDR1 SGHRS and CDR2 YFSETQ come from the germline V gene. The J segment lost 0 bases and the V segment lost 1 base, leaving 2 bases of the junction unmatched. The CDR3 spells CASSLSGLANTGELFF. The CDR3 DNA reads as TGCGCCAGCAGCTTGTCGGGACTAGCGAACACCGGGGAGCTGTTTTTT.

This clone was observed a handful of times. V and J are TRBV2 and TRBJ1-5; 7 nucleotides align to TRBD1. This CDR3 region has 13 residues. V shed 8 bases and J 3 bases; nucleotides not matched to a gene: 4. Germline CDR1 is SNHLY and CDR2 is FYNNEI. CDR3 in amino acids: CASRQGTNQPQHF. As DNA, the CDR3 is TGTGCCAGCCGACAGGGCACCAATCAGCCCCAGCATTTT.

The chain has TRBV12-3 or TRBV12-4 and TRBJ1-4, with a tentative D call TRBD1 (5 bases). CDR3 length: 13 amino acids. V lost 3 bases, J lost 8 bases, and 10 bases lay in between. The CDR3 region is CASSFSGLEKLFF. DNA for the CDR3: TGTGCCAGCAGTTTTTCAGGGTTGGAAAAACTGTTTTTT.

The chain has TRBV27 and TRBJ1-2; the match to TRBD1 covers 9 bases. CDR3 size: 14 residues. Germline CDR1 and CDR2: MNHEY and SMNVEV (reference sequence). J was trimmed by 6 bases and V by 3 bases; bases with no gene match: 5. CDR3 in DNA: TGTGCCAGCAGTTTCCAGGGACAGGGCCATGGCTACACCTTC. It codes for CASSFQGQGHGYTF.

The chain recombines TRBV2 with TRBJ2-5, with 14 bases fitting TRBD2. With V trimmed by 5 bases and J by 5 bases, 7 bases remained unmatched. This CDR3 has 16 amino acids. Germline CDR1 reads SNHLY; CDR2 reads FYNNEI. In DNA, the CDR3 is TGTGCCAGCAGTCGACTAGCGGGAGGGCTCGGTGAGACCCAGTACTTC. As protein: CASSRLAGGLGETQYF. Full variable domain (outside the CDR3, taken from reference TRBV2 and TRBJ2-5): EPEVTQTPSHQVTQMGQEVILRCVPISNHLYFYWYRQILGQKVEFLVSFYNNEISEKSEIFDDQFSVERPDGSNFTLKIRSTKLEDSAMYFCASSRLAGGLGETQYFGPGTRLLVL.

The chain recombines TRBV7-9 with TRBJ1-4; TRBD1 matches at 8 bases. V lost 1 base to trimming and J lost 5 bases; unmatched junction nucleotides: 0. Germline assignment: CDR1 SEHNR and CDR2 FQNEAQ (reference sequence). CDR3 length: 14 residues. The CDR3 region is CASSLGDRNEKLFF. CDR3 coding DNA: TGTGCCAGCAGCTTAGGGGACAGGAATGAAAAACTGTTTTTT.

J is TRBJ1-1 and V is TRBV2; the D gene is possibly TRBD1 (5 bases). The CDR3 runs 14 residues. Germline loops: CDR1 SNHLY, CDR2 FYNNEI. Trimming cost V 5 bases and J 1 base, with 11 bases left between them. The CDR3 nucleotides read TGTGCCAGCAGTTTTCAGGGAAAGAACACTGAAGCTTTCTTT. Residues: CASSFQGKNTEAFF. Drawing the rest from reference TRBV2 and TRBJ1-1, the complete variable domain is EPEVTQTPSHQVTQMGQEVILRCVPISNHLYFYWYRQILGQKVEFLVSFYNNEISEKSEIFDDQFSVERPDGSNFTLKIRSTKLEDSAMYFCASSFQGKNTEAFFGQGTRLTVV.

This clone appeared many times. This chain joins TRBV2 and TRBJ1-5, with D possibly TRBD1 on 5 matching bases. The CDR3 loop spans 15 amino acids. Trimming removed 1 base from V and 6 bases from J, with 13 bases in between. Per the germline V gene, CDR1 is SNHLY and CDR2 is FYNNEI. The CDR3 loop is CASSEGVQGTQPQHF. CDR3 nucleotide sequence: TGTGCCAGCAGTGAAGGAGTTCAGGGCACTCAGCCCCAGCATTTT.

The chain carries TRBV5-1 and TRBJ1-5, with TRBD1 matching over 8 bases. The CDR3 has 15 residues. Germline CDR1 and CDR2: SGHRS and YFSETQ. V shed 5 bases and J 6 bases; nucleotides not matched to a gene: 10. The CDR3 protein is CASRLTGDGLQPQHF. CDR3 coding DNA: TGCGCCAGCAGACTGACAGGGGATGGGCTTCAGCCCCAGCATTTT.

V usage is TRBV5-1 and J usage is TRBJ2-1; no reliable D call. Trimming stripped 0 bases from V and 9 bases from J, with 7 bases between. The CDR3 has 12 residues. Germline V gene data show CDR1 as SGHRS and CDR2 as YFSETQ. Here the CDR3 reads CASSLVDGEQFF. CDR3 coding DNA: TGCGCCAGCAGCTTGGTAGATGGTGAGCAGTTCTTC.

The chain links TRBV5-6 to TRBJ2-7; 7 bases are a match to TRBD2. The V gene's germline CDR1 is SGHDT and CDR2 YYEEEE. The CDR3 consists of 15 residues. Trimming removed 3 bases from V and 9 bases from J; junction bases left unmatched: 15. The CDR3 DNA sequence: TGTGCCAGCAGCTCCAGAGCGGGGCCCGGATCAGCGCAGTACTTC. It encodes CASSSRAGPGSAQYF.

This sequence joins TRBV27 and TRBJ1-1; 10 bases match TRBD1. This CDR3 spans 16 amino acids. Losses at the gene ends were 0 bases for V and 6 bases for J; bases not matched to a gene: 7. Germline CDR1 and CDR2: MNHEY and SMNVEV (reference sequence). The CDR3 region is CASSLSRGQGSAEAFF. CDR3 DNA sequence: TGTGCCAGCAGTTTATCCAGGGGACAGGGGAGCGCTGAAGCTTTCTTT.

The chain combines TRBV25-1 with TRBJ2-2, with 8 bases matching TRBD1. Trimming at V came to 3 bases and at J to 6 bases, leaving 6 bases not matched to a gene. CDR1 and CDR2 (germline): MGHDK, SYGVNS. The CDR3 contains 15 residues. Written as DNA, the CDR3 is TGTGCCAGCAGTGAGTCGACAGGGGTGGCCGGGGAGCTGTTTTTT. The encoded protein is CASSESTGVAGELFF.

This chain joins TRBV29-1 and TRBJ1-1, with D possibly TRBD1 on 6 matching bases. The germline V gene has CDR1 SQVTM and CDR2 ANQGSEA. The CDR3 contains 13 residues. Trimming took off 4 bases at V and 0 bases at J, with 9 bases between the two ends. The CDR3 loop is CSVVTGLNTEAFF. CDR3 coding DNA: TGCAGCGTTGTTACAGGGTTGAACACTGAAGCTTTCTTT.

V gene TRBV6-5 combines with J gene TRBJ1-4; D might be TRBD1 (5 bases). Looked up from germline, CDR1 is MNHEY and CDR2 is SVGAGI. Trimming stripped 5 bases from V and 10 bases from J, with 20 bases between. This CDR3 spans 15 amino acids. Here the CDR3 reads CASSPPGMARGKLFF. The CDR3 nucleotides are TGTGCCAGCAGTCCCCCAGGGATGGCTAGGGGAAAACTGTTTTTT.

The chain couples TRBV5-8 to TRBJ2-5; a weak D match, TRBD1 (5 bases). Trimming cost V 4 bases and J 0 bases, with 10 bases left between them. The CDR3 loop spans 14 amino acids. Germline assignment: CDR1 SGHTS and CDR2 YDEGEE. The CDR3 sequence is CASSADTYQETQYF. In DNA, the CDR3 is TGTGCCAGCAGCGCGGACACGTACCAAGAGACCCAGTACTTC.

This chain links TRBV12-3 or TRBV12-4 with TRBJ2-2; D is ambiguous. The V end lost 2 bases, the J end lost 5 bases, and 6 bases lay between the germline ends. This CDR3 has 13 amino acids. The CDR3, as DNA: TGTGCCAGCAGTTTATCGGTTACCGGGGAGCTGTTTTTT. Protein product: CASSLSVTGELFF.

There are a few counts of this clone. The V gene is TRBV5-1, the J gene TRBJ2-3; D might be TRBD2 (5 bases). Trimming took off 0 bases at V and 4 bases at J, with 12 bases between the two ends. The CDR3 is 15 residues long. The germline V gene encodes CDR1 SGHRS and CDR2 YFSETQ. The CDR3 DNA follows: TGCGCCAGCAGCTTGGCTTCCCGGGGTCCAGATACGCAGTATTTT. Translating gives CASSLASRGPDTQYF.

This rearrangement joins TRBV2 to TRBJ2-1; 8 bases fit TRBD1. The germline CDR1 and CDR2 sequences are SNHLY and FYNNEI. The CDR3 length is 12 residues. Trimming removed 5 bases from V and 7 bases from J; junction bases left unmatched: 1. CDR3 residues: CASSRQGNEQFF. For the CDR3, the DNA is TGTGCCAGCAGTCGACAGGGGAATGAGCAGTTCTTC.

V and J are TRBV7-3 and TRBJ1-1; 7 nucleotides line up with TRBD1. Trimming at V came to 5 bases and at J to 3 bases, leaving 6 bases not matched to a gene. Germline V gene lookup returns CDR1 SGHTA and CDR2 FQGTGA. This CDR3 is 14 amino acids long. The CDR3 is CASSRGGSDTEAFF. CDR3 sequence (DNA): TGTGCCAGCAGCCGAGGGGGCTCGGACACTGAAGCTTTCTTT.

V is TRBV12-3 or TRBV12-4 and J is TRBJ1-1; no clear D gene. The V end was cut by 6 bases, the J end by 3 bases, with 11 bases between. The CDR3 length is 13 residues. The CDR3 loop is CASSIRLDTEAFF. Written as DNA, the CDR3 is TGTGCCAGCAGCATCAGGTTGGACACTGAAGCTTTCTTT.

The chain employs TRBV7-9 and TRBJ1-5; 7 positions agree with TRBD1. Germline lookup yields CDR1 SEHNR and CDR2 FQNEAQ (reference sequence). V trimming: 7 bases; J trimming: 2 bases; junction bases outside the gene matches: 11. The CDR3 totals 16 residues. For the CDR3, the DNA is TGTGCCAGCACAGTAGGGGGCCAGGGTGGCAATCAGCCCCAGCATTTT. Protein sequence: CASTVGGQGGNQPQHF.

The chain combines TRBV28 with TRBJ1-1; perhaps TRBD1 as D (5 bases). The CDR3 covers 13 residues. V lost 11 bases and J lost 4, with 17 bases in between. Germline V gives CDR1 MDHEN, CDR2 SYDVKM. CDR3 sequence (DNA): TGTGCCTCCCACCACGGGGGATCCACTGAAGCTTTCTTT. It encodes CASHHGGSTEAFF.

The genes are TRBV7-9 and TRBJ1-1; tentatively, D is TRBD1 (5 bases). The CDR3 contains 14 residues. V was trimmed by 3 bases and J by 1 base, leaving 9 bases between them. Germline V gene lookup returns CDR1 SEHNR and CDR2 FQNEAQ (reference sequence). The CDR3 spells CASSFGTANTEAFF. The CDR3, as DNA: TGTGCCAGCAGCTTTGGGACTGCGAACACTGAAGCTTTCTTT.

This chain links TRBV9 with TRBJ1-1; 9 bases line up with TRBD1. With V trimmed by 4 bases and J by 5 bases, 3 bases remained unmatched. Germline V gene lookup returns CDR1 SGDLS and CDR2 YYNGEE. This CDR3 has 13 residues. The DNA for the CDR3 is TGTGCCAGCAGCTCCGGGACAGGGACTGAAGCTTTCTTT. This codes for CASSSGTGTEAFF.